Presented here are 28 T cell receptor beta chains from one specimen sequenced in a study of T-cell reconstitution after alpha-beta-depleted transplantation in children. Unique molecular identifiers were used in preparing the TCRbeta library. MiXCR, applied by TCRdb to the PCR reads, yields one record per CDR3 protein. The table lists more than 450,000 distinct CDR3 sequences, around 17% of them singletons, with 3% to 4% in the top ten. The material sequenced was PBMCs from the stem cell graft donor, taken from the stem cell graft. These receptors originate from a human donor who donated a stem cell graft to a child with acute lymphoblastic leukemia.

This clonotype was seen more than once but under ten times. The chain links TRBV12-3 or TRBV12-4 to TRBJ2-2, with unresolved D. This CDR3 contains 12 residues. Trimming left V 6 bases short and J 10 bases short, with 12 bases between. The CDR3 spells CASSLDLPELFF. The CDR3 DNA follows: TGTGCCAGCAGCCTCGACTTGCCGGAGCTGTTTTTT.

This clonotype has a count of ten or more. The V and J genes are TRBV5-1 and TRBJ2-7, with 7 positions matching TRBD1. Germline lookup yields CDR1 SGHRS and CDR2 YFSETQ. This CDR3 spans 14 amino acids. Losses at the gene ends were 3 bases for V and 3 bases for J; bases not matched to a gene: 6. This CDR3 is CASSSTGTVYEQYF. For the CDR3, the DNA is TGCGCCAGCAGCTCCACCGGGACAGTCTACGAGCAGTACTTC.

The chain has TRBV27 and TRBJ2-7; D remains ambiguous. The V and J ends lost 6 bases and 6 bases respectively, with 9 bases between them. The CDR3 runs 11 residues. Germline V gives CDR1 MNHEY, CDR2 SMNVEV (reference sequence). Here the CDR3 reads CASSDFGEQYF. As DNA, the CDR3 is TGTGCCAGCAGCGACTTCGGCGAGCAGTACTTC.

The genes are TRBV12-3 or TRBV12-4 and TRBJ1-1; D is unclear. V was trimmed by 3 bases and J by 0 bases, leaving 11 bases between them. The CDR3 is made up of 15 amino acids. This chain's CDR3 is CASSLADGMNTEAFF. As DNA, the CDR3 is TGTGCCAGCAGTTTGGCAGATGGCATGAACACTGAAGCTTTCTTT.

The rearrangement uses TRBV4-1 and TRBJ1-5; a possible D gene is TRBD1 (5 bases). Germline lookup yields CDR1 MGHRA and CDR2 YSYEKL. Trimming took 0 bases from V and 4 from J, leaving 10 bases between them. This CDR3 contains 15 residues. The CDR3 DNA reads TGCGCCAGCAGCCAAGAGGTAGGGGATAATCAGCCCCAGCATTTT. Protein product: CASSQEVGDNQPQHF.

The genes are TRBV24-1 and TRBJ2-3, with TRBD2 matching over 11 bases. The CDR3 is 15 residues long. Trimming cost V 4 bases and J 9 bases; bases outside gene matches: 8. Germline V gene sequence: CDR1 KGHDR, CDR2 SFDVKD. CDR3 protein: CATSDTGTSGRTQYF. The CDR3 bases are TGTGCCACCAGTGACACCGGGACTAGCGGCAGGACGCAGTATTTT.

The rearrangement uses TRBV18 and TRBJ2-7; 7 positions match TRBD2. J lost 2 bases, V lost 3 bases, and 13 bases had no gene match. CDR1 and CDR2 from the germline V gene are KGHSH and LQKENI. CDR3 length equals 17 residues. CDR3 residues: CASSPNSLSGITYEQYF. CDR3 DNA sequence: TGTGCCAGCTCACCGAACTCTCTAAGCGGGATCACCTACGAGCAGTACTTC.

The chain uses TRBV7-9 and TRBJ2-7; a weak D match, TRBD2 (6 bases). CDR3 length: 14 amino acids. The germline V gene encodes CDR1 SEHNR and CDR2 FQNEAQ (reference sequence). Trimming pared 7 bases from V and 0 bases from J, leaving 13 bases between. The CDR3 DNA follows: TGTGCCAGCAATCGGGGGAGAAGCTCCTACGAGCAGTACTTC. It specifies CASNRGRSSYEQYF.

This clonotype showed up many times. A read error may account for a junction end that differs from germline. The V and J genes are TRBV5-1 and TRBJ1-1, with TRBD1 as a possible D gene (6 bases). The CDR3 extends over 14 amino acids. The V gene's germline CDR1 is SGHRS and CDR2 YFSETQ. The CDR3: CASSLAGGGTEAFF. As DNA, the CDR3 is TGTGCCAGCAGCTTAGCAGGAGGGGGGACAGAAGCTTTCTTT.

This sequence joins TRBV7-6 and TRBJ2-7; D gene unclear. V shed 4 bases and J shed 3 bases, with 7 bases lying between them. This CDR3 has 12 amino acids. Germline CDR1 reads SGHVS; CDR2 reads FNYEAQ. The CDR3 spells CASSSEHYEQYF. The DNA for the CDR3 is TGTGCCAGCAGCTCGGAGCACTACGAGCAGTACTTC. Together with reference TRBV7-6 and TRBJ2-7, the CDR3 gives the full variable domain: GAGVSQSPRYKVTKRGQDVALRCDPISGHVSLYWYRQALGQGPEFLTYFNYEAQQDKSGLPNDRFSAERPEGSISTLTIQRTEQRDSAMYRCASSSEHYEQYFGPGTRLTVT.

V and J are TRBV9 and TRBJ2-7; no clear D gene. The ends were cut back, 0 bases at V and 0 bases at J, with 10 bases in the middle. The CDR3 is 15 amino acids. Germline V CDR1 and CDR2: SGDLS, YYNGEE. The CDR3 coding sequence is TGTGCCAGCAGCGTAGGGGCTGCCCTCTCCTACGAGCAGTACTTC. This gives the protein CASSVGAALSYEQYF. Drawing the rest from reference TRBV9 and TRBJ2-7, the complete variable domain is DSGVTQTPKHLITATGQRVTLRCSPRSGDLSVYWYQQSLDQGLQFLIQYYNGEERAKGNILERFSAQQFPDLHSELNLSSLELGDSALYFCASSVGAALSYEQYFGPGTRLTVT.

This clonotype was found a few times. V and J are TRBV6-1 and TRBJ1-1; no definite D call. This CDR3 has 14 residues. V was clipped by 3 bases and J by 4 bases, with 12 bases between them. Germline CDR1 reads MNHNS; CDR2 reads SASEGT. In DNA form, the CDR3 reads TGTGCCAGCAGTGAGAGCCCCGAGGGCACTGAAGCTTTCTTT. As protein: CASSESPEGTEAFF.

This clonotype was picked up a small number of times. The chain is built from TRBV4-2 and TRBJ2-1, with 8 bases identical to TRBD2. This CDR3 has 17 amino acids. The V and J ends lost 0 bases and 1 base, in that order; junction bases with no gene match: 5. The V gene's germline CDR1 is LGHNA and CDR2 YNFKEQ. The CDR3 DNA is TGTGCCAGCAGCCAAGATGGCCTAGCGGGTTCCTACAATGAGCAGTTCTTC. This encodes CASSQDGLAGSYNEQFF.

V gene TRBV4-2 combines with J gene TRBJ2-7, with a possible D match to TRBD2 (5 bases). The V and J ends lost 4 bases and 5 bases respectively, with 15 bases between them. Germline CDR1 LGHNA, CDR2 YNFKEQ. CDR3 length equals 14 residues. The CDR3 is CASSRLGETNEQYF. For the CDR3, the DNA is TGTGCCAGCAGCCGGTTGGGAGAAACTAACGAGCAGTACTTC.

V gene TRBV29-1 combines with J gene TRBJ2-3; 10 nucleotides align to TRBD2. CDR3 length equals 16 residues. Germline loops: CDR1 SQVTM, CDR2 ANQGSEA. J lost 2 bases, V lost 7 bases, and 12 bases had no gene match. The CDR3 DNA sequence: TGCAGCGCGTGGACTAGCGGAGCAAAGCTCACAGATACGCAGTATTTT. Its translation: CSAWTSGAKLTDTQYF.

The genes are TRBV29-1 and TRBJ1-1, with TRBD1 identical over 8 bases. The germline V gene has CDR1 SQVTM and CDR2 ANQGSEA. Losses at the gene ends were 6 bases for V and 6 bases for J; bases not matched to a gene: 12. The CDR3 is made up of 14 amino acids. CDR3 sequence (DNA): TGCAGCGTCCCCACAATAGGACAGGGCTCTGAAGCTTTCTTT. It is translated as CSVPTIGQGSEAFF.

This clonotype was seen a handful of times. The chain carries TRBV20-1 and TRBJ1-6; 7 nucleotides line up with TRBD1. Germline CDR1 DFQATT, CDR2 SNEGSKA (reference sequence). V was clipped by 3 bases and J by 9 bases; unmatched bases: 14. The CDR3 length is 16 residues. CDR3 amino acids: CSARDQGQSRSSPLHF. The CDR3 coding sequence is TGCAGTGCTAGGGATCAGGGACAGTCAAGGAGTTCACCCCTCCACTTT.

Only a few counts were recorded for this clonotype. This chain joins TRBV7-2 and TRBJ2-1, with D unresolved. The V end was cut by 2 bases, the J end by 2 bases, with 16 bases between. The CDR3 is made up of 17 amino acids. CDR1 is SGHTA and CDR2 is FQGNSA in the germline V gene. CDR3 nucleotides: TGTGCCAGCAGCTTAATTTTTGAGACACCTCCCTACAATGAGCAGTTCTTC. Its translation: CASSLIFETPPYNEQFF. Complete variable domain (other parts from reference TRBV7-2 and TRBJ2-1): GAGVSQSPSNKVTEKGKDVELRCDPISGHTALYWYRQSLGQGLEFLIYFQGNSAPDKSGLPSDRFSAERTGGSVSTLTIQRTQQEDSAVYLCASSLIFETPPYNEQFFGPGTRLTVL.

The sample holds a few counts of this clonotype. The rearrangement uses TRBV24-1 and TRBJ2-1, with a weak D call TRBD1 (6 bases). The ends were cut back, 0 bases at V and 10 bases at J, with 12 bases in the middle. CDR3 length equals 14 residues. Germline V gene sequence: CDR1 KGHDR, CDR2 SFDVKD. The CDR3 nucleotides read TGTGCCACCAGTGATTTGCAGGTCGGGACAGAGCAGTTCTTC. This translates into CATSDLQVGTEQFF.

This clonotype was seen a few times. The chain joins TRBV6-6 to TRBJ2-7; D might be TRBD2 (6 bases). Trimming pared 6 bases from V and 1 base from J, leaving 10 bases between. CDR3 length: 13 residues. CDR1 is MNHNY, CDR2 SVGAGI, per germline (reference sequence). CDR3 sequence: CASSERASYEQYF. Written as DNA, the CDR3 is TGTGCCAGCAGCGAGCGGGCTTCCTACGAGCAGTACTTC.

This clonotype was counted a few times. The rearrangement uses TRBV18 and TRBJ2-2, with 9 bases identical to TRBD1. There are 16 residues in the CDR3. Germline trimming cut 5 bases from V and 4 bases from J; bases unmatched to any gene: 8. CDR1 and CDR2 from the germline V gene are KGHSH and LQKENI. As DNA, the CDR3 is TGTGCCAGCTCATTGGGACAGGGAACCGTCACCGGGGAGCTGTTTTTT. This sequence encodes CASSLGQGTVTGELFF.

The chain's CDR3 is CSARKSGMNSPLHF. The CDR3 coding sequence is TGCAGTGCTCGCAAGTCAGGGATGAATTCACCCCTCCACTTT. V usage is TRBV20-1 and J usage is TRBJ1-6; perhaps TRBD1 as D (5 bases). The CDR3 totals 14 residues. The V and J ends lost 5 bases and 7 bases respectively, with 15 bases between them. Germline-derived CDR1 and CDR2 are DFQATT and SNEGSKA (reference sequence).

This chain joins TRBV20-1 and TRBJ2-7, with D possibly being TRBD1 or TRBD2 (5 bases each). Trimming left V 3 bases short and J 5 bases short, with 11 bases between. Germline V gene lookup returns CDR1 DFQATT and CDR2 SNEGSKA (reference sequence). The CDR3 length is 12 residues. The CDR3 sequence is CSARPGLHEQYF. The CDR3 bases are TGCAGTGCTAGGCCGGGGCTCCACGAGCAGTACTTC.

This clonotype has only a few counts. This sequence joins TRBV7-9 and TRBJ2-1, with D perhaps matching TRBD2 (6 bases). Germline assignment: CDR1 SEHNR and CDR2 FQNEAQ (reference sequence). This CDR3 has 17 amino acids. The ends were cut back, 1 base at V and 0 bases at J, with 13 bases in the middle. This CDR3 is CASSLELSGSSYNEQFF. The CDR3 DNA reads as TGTGCCAGCAGCTTAGAACTTAGCGGAAGCTCCTACAATGAGCAGTTCTTC.

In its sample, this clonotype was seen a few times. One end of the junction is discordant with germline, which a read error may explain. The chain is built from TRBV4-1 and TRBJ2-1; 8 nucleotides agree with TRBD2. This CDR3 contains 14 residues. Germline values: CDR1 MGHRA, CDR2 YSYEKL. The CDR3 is CASSQAGMREVVVF. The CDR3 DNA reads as TGCGCCAGCAGCCAAGCGGGCATGCGGGAGGTAGTGGTCTTC.

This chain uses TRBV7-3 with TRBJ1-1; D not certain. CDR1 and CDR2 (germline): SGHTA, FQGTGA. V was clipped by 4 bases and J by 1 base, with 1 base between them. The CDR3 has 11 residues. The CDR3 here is CASSWNTEAFF. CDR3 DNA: TGTGCCAGCAGCTGGAACACTGAAGCTTTCTTT.

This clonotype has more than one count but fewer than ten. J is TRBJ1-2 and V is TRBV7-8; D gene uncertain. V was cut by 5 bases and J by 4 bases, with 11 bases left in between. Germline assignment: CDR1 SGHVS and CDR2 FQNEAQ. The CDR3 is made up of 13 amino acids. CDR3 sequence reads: CASSPSATYGYTF. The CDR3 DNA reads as TGTGCCAGCAGCCCTTCCGCGACCTATGGCTACACCTTC.

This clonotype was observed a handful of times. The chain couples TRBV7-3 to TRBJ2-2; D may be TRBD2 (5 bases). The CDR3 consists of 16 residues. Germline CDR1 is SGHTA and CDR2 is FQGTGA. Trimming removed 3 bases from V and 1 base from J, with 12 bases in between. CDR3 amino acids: CASSFRGSGNTGELFF. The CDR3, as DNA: TGTGCCAGCAGCTTTCGTGGGAGTGGGAACACCGGGGAGCTGTTTTTT.